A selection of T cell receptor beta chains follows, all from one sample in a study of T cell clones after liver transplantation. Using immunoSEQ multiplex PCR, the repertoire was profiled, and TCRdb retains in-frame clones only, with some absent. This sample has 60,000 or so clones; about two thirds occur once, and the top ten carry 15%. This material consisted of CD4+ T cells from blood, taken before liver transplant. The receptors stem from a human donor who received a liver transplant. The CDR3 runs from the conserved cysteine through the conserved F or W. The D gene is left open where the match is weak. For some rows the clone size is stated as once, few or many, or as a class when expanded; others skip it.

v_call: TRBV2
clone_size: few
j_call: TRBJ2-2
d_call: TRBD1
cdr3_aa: CASTGQGMGTGELFF
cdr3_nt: TGTGCCAGCACCGGACAGGGAATGGGCACCGGGGAGCTGTTTTTT

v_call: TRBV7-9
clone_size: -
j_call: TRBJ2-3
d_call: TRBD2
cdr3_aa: CASSSQGGTDTQYF
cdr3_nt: TGTGCCAGCAGCTCTCAGGGAGGGACAGATACGCAGTATTTT

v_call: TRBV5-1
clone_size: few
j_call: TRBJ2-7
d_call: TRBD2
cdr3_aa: CASTVGTSSYEQYF
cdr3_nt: TGCGCCAGCACTGTGGGGACTAGCTCCTACGAGCAGTACTTC

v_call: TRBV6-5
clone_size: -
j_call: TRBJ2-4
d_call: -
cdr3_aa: CASSYRGGDIQYF
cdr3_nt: TGTGCCAGCAGTTACAGGGGGGGTGACATTCAGTACTTC

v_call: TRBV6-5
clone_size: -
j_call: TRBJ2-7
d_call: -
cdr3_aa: CAISAIGLQGEQYF
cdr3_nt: TGTGCCATCAGCGCGATTGGGCTTCAGGGCGAGCAGTACTTC

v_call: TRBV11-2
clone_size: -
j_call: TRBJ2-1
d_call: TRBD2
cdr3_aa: CASSSSGGVHEQFF
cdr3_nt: TGTGCCAGCAGCTCTAGCGGGGGGGTACATGAGCAGTTCTTC

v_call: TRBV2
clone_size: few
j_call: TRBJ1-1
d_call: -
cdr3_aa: CASREGLLNTEAFF
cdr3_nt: TGTGCCAGCAGGGAGGGACTGCTGAACACTGAAGCTTTCTTT

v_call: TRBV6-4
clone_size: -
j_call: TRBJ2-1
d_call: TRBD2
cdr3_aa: CASSQLPGLAGGPYNEQFF
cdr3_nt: TGTGCCAGCAGTCAGCTCCCGGGACTAGCGGGGGGGCCCTACAATGAGCAGTTCTTC

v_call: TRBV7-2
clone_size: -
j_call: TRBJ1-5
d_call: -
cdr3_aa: CASSSPAGEGNINQPQHF
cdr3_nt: TGTGCCAGCAGCTCCCCGGCAGGGGAGGGAAATATTAATCAGCCCCAGCATTTT

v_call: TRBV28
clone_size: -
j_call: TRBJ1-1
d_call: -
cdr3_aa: CASSIDGVKTEAFF
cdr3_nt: TGTGCCAGCAGTATCGACGGGGTTAAGACTGAAGCTTTCTTT

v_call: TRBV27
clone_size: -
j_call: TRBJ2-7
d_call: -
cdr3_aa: CASRDSLSYEQYF
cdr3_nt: TGTGCCAGCAGGGACAGCCTCTCCTACGAGCAGTACTTC

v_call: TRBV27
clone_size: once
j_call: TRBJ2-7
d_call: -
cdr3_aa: CASSSQAGYEQYF
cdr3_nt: TGTGCCAGCAGTTCCCAGGCCGGCTACGAGCAGTACTTC

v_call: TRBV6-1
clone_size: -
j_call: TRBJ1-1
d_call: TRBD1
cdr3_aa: CASSAPTGYGMNTEAFF
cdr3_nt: TGTGCCAGCAGTGCCCCGACAGGGTACGGGATGAACACTGAAGCTTTCTTT

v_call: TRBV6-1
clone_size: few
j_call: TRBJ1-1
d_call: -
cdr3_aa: CASVMNTEAFF
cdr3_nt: TGTGCCAGCGTTATGAACACTGAAGCTTTCTTT

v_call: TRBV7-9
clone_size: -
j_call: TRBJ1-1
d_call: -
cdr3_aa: CASSSRQENTEAFF
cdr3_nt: TGTGCCAGCAGCTCCCGACAGGAGAACACTGAAGCTTTCTTT

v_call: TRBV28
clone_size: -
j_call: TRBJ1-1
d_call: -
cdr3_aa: CASSLRGTEAFF
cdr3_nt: TGTGCCAGCAGTTTAAGGGGGACTGAAGCTTTCTTT

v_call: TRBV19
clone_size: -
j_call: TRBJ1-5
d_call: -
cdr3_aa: CASSTQGNQPQHF
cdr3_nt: TGTGCCAGTAGTACGCAGGGAAATCAGCCCCAGCATTTT

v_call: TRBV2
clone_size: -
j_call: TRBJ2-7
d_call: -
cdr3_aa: CASSDLNRENF
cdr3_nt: TGTGCCAGCAGTGATTTAAACCGGGAAAACTTC

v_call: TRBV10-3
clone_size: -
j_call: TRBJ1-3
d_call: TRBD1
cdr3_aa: CAISGQGRTGNTIYF
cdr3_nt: TGTGCCATCAGTGGACAGGGGAGAACTGGAAACACCATATATTTT

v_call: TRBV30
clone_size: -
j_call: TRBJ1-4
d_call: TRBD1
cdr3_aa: CAWARGRLGEKLFF
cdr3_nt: TGTGCCTGGGCAAGGGGGCGCCTGGGGGAAAAACTGTTTTTT

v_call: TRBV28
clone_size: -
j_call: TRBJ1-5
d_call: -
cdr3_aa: CASSRRTRVSNQPQHF
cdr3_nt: TGTGCCAGCAGTCGTCGGACAAGGGTCAGCAATCAGCCCCAGCATTTT

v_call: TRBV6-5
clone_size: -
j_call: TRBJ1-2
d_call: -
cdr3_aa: CAVQSNYGYTF
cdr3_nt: TGTGCCGTACAGAGTAACTATGGCTACACCTTC

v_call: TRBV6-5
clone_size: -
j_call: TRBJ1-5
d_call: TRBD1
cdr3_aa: CASSYSGQGNQPQHF
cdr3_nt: TGTGCCAGCAGTTACTCGGGACAGGGCAATCAGCCCCAGCATTTT

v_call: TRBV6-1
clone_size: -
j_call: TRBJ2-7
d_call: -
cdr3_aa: CALRSEGTYEQYF
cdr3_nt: TGTGCCCTTCGGAGTGAAGGAACCTACGAGCAGTACTTC

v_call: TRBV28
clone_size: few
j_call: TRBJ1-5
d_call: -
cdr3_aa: CASSPGQYRNQPQHF
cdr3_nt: TGTGCCAGCAGTCCCGGACAATACCGCAATCAGCCCCAGCATTTT

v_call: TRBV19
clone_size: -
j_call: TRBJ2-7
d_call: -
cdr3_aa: CASSKARRKVYEQYF
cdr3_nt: TGTGCCAGTAGTAAGGCTAGACGGAAAGTTTACGAGCAGTACTTC

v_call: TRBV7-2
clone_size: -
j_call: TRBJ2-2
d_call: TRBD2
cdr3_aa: CASSPLAGANTGELFF
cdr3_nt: TGTGCCAGCAGCCCGTTAGCGGGGGCGAACACCGGGGAGCTGTTTTTT

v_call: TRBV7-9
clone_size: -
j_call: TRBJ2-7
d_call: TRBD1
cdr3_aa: CASSLGTGGSYEQYF
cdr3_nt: TGTGCCAGCAGCCTGGGGACAGGGGGATCCTACGAGCAGTACTTC

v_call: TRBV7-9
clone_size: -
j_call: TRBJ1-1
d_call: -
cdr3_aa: CASSRGMNTEAFF
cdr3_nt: TGTGCCAGCAGCCGGGGGATGAACACTGAAGCTTTCTTT

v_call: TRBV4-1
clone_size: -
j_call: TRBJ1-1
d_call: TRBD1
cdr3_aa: CASSQNQGANTEAFF
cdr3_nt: TGCGCCAGCAGCCAAAACCAGGGGGCGAACACTGAAGCTTTCTTT

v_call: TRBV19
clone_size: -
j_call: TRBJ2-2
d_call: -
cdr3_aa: CASSTFTGELFF
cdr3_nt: TGTGCCAGTAGTACGTTCACCGGGGAGCTGTTTTTT

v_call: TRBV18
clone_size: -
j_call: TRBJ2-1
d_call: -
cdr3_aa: CASSPQGGNNEQFF
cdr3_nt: TGTGCCAGCTCACCCCAGGGAGGAAACAATGAGCAGTTCTTC

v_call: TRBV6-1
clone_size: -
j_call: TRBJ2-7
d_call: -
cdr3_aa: CASGVQGRSSYEQYF
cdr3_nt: TGTGCCAGCGGAGTACAGGGTCGCAGCTCCTACGAGCAGTACTTC

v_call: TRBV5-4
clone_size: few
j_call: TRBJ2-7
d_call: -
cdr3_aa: CASSFSRGASSYEQYF
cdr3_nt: TGTGCCAGCAGCTTCTCTCGGGGGGCCAGTTCCTACGAGCAGTACTTC

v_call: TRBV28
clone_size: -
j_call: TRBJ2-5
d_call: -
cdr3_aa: CASSLAGSQETQYF
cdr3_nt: TGTGCCAGCAGTTTAGCGGGGTCTCAAGAGACCCAGTACTTC

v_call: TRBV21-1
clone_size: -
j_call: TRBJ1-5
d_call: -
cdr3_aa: CASSKSIRGRSGQPQHF
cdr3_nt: TGTGCCAGCAGCAAAAGCATCAGGGGGCGTTCAGGTCAGCCCCAGCATTTT

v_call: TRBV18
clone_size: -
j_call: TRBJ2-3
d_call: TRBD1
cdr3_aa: CASCSRTGGTDTQYF
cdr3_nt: TGTGCCAGCTGTTCCCGGACAGGGGGGACAGATACGCAGTATTTT

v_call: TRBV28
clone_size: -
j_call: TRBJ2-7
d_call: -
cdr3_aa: CASRGGQGFYEQYF
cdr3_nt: TGTGCCAGCAGGGGGGGGCAGGGGTTCTACGAGCAGTACTTC

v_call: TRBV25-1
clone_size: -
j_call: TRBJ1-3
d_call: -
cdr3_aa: CASSDYGQLSGNTIYF
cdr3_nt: TGTGCCAGCAGTGATTACGGACAGCTCTCTGGAAACACCATATATTTT

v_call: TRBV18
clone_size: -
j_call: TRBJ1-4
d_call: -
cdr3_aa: CASSPILSGREKLFF
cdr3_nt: TGTGCCAGCTCACCCATCCTGTCTGGTCGGGAAAAACTGTTTTTT

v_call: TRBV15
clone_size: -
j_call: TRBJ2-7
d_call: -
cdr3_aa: CATSRDQGRAPYEQYF
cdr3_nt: TGTGCCACCAGCAGAGATCAGGGGCGGGCCCCCTACGAGCAGTACTTC

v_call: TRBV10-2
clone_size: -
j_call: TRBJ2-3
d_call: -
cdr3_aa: CASSDRQAADTQYF
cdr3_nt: TGCGCCAGCAGTGATCGACAGGCTGCAGATACGCAGTATTTT

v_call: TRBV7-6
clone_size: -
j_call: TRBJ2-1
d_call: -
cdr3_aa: CASSFSNEQFF
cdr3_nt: TGTGCCAGCAGCTTTAGTAATGAGCAGTTCTTC

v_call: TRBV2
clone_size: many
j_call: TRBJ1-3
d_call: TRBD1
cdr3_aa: CVSGKTGRGNTIYF
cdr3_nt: TGTGTCAGCGGAAAGACAGGGAGAGGAAACACCATATATTTT

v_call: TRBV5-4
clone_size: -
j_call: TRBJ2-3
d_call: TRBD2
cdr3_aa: CASSLGLAGGQDTQYF
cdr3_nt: TGTGCCAGCAGCTTGGGGCTAGCGGGGGGGCAAGATACGCAGTATTTT

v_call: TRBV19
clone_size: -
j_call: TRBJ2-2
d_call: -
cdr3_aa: CASPVGSGELFF
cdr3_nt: TGTGCCAGTCCTGTAGGGAGCGGGGAGCTGTTTTTT

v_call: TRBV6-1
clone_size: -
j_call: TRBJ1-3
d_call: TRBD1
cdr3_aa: CASSEARTGINTIYF
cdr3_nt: TGTGCCAGCAGTGAAGCGCGGACAGGGATAAACACCATATATTTT

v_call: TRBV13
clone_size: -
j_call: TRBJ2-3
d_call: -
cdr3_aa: CASSFARQIFYEIVDTQYF
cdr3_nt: TGTGCCAGCAGCTTTGCGAGACAGATTTTCTATGAGATAGTGGATACGCAGTATTTT

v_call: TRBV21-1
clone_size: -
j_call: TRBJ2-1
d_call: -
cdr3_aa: CASSDKRGGFNEQFF
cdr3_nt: TGTGCCAGCAGCGACAAGCGGGGGGGCTTCAATGAGCAGTTCTTC

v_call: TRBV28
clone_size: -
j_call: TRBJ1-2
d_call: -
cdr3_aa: CASKGQGATNYGYTF
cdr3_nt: TGTGCCAGCAAGGGGCAGGGCGCAACTAACTATGGCTACACCTTC

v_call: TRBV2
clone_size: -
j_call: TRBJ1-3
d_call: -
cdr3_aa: CASSEIGQIGNTIYF
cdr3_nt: TGTGCCAGCAGTGAAATAGGACAGATCGGAAACACCATATATTTT

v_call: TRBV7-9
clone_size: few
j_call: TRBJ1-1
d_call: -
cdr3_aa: CASSQQGDTEAFF
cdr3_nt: TGTGCCAGCAGTCAACAGGGAGACACTGAAGCTTTCTTT

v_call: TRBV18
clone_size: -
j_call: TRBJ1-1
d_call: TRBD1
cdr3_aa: CASSPRQGAMNTEAFF
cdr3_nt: TGTGCCAGCTCACCACGACAGGGGGCTATGAACACTGAAGCTTTCTTT

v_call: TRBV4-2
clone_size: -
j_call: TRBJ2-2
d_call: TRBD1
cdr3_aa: CASSRDRANTGELFF
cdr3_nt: TGTGCCAGCAGCCGGGACAGGGCGAACACCGGGGAGCTGTTTTTT

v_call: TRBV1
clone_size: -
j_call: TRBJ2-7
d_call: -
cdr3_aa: CTSSQDSVYLAYEQYF
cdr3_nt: TGCACCAGCAGCCAAGATTCGGTCTACCTAGCCTACGAGCAGTACTTC